The rows below give T cell receptor beta chains drawn from one sample of a study of cytomegalovirus exposure and HLA in healthy donors. Generated by immunoSEQ multiplex PCR, the TCRdb table keeps only in-frame clones and is missing some. The sample yields about 140,000 clones, 76% seen once. The sequenced material came from PBMCs. These receptors came from a man aged 40-49 years in good health and CMV-seronegative. Each CDR3 is given with its conserved first and last residue. Fields, in order: V gene, clone size, J gene, D gene, CDR3 DNA, CDR3 protein. The D gene is left open where the match is weak. Rows give clone size only sometimes, using once, few, many, or a class for an expanded clone.

v_gene: TRBV7-9
abundance: NA
j_gene: TRBJ2-5
d_gene: NA
CDR3nt: TGTGCCAGCAGCCCCCGGAGAGAAGAGACCCAGTACTTC
CDR3aa: CASSPRREETQYF

v_gene: TRBV4-1
abundance: NA
j_gene: TRBJ2-5
d_gene: NA
CDR3nt: TGCGCCAGCAGCCAAGATATCGGCAGGGCCCAAGAGACCCAGTACTTC
CDR3aa: CASSQDIGRAQETQYF

v_gene: TRBV19
abundance: NA
j_gene: TRBJ1-1
d_gene: NA
CDR3nt: TGTGCCAGTCTCTCTCGGGAAAACACTGAAGCTTTCTTT
CDR3aa: CASLSRENTEAFF

v_gene: TRBV4-1
abundance: NA
j_gene: TRBJ1-2
d_gene: TRBD1
CDR3nt: TGCGCCAGCAGCCTCACAGGGGCTAACTATGGCTACACCTTC
CDR3aa: CASSLTGANYGYTF

v_gene: TRBV7-2
abundance: NA
j_gene: TRBJ2-7
d_gene: NA
CDR3nt: TGTGCCAGCAGCCAGAGGTCCCTCTACGAGCAGTACTTC
CDR3aa: CASSQRSLYEQYF

v_gene: TRBV21-1
abundance: NA
j_gene: TRBJ2-7
d_gene: NA
CDR3nt: TGTGCCAGCAGCAAAACGGGACAGGACCACTACGAGCAGTACTTC
CDR3aa: CASSKTGQDHYEQYF

v_gene: TRBV27
abundance: NA
j_gene: TRBJ2-7
d_gene: NA
CDR3nt: TGTGCCAGCAGTTTAACTTTACCTTACGAGCAGTACTTC
CDR3aa: CASSLTLPYEQYF

v_gene: TRBV27
abundance: NA
j_gene: TRBJ2-2
d_gene: NA
CDR3nt: TGTGCCAGCAGTTTAGGGGCAGGAACGAACACCGGGGAGCTGTTTTTT
CDR3aa: CASSLGAGTNTGELFF

v_gene: TRBV6-1
abundance: NA
j_gene: TRBJ2-5
d_gene: TRBD1
CDR3nt: TGTGCCAGCAGGGCAGGGACAGCAAAGTCAGAGACCCAGTACTTC
CDR3aa: CASRAGTAKSETQYF

v_gene: TRBV6-5
abundance: NA
j_gene: TRBJ2-3
d_gene: NA
CDR3nt: TGTGCCAGCCAGTGGCTTGGAGTCACAGATACGCAGTATTTT
CDR3aa: CASQWLGVTDTQYF

v_gene: TRBV11-2
abundance: NA
j_gene: TRBJ2-1
d_gene: NA
CDR3nt: TGTGCCAGCAGCAACTTCCATAGGAGCTCCTACAATGAGCAGTTCTTC
CDR3aa: CASSNFHRSSYNEQFF

v_gene: TRBV14
abundance: NA
j_gene: TRBJ1-6
d_gene: TRBD1
CDR3nt: TGTGCCAGCAGCACGACAGGGGGCCCTTCACCCCTCCACTTT
CDR3aa: CASSTTGGPSPLHF

v_gene: TRBV5-4
abundance: few
j_gene: TRBJ2-7
d_gene: TRBD2
CDR3nt: TGTGCCAGCAGCCAAGCAGCGGGAGGGCCCTACGAGCAGTACTTC
CDR3aa: CASSQAAGGPYEQYF

v_gene: TRBV5-1
abundance: few
j_gene: TRBJ2-5
d_gene: NA
CDR3nt: TGCGCCAGCAGCTCTGGAGGGGCCGGGGATCAAGAGACCCAGTACTTC
CDR3aa: CASSSGGAGDQETQYF

v_gene: TRBV11-2
abundance: NA
j_gene: TRBJ2-5
d_gene: TRBD2
CDR3nt: TGTGCCAGCAGCTTAGTTCGTAGTGGGAGGGGCCAGACCCAGTACTTC
CDR3aa: CASSLVRSGRGQTQYF

v_gene: TRBV27
abundance: NA
j_gene: TRBJ2-7
d_gene: TRBD1
CDR3nt: TGTGCCAGCAAAACCGGGACAGGGAAGCACGAGCAGTACTTC
CDR3aa: CASKTGTGKHEQYF

v_gene: TRBV12-2
abundance: NA
j_gene: TRBJ2-1
d_gene: NA
CDR3nt: TGTGCAAGTCGCTTAGGACTAGCGGGGCCTAATGGCATTGTGCAGTTCTTC
CDR3aa: CASRLGLAGPNGIVQFF

v_gene: TRBV20-1
abundance: few
j_gene: TRBJ1-2
d_gene: TRBD1
CDR3nt: TGCAGTGCCTGGGACAGAGGCTACACCTTC
CDR3aa: CSAWDRGYTF

v_gene: TRBV6-5
abundance: once
j_gene: TRBJ2-3
d_gene: TRBD2
CDR3nt: TGTGCCAGCAGACGAAGCGGGGGGGCCCGAGATACGCAGTATTTT
CDR3aa: CASRRSGGARDTQYF

v_gene: TRBV19
abundance: few
j_gene: TRBJ2-3
d_gene: TRBD2
CDR3nt: TGTGCCAGTAGTCAGGGACTAACAGATACGCAGTATTTT
CDR3aa: CASSQGLTDTQYF

v_gene: TRBV4-1
abundance: NA
j_gene: TRBJ2-7
d_gene: TRBD2
CDR3nt: TGCGCCAGCAGCCCTCACGGGGATGGACTAGCGGAAACCTACGAGCAGTACTTC
CDR3aa: CASSPHGDGLAETYEQYF

v_gene: TRBV5-1
abundance: NA
j_gene: TRBJ1-6
d_gene: NA
CDR3nt: TGCGCCAGCAGCTTGGCACCGACAGAAGGATCACCCCTCCACTTT
CDR3aa: CASSLAPTEGSPLHF

v_gene: TRBV9
abundance: NA
j_gene: TRBJ2-2
d_gene: TRBD2
CDR3nt: TGTGCCAGCAGCGTAGGGGTAGCGGGGGGGCAAAACACCGGGGAGCTGTTTTTT
CDR3aa: CASSVGVAGGQNTGELFF

v_gene: TRBV7-9
abundance: NA
j_gene: TRBJ2-7
d_gene: TRBD2
CDR3nt: TGTGCCAGCAGCGCTACTAGCGGATACTCCTACGAGCAGTACTTC
CDR3aa: CASSATSGYSYEQYF

v_gene: TRBV6-5
abundance: NA
j_gene: TRBJ1-4
d_gene: NA
CDR3nt: TGTGCCAGCAGTTACGGGTTGGCAGGGGTCTTTGAAAAACTGTTTTTT
CDR3aa: CASSYGLAGVFEKLFF

v_gene: TRBV2
abundance: NA
j_gene: TRBJ2-7
d_gene: TRBD2
CDR3nt: TGTGCCAGCAGCCCCTGGGGGGCCGTAGCGGGAGGGACCTACGAGCAGTACTTC
CDR3aa: CASSPWGAVAGGTYEQYF

v_gene: TRBV5-1
abundance: NA
j_gene: TRBJ2-3
d_gene: NA
CDR3nt: TGCGCCAGCAGCCCAGCTAGCGAATCAGATGCGCAGTATTTT
CDR3aa: CASSPASESDAQYF

v_gene: TRBV4-1
abundance: NA
j_gene: TRBJ2-7
d_gene: NA
CDR3nt: TGCGCCAGCAGCCAAGTTAGATTGGCGGGGCAGGGCTCCTACGAGCAGTACTTC
CDR3aa: CASSQVRLAGQGSYEQYF

v_gene: TRBV5-1
abundance: once
j_gene: TRBJ1-1
d_gene: NA
CDR3nt: TGCGCCAGCACTACAGGAGGGGTAGGGTACACTGAAGCTTTCTTT
CDR3aa: CASTTGGVGYTEAFF

v_gene: TRBV19
abundance: NA
j_gene: TRBJ2-5
d_gene: NA
CDR3nt: TGTGCCAGTAGTCCGACAGGTCAAGAGACCCAGTACTTC
CDR3aa: CASSPTGQETQYF

v_gene: TRBV4-1
abundance: few
j_gene: TRBJ2-7
d_gene: TRBD2
CDR3nt: TGCGCCAGCAGCCAAGACCCGGGGGGGAGTGGCTACGAGCAGTACTTC
CDR3aa: CASSQDPGGSGYEQYF

v_gene: TRBV19
abundance: NA
j_gene: TRBJ1-5
d_gene: NA
CDR3nt: TGTGCCAGTAGTATTGAGGGCAATCAGCCCCAGCATTTT
CDR3aa: CASSIEGNQPQHF

v_gene: TRBV14
abundance: NA
j_gene: TRBJ1-6
d_gene: NA
CDR3nt: TGTGCCAGCAGCCAGCAGGGCTATGGGGTCCCCCTCCACTTT
CDR3aa: CASSQQGYGVPLHF

v_gene: TRBV28
abundance: NA
j_gene: TRBJ1-4
d_gene: NA
CDR3nt: TGTGCCAGCAGTTCTGGTGGGCTTTATGAAAAACTGTTTTTT
CDR3aa: CASSSGGLYEKLFF